Below are 19 T cell receptor beta chains sequenced from a single sample in a study of shared clonotypes between healthy human individuals. Some clones are missing from TCRdb's copy, which holds only in-frame ones; the method was immunoSEQ multiplex PCR. Of 1.6 million or so clones listed, approximately 97% are singletons. The source material was naive CD4+ T cells sorted from blood. The subset: CD45RA+ positively selected. All receptors come from a young man in good health.

The chain recombines TRBV19 with TRBJ2-1, with 11 bases aligning to TRBD2. The CDR3 length is 15 residues. CDR1 and CDR2 from the germline V gene are LNHDA and SQIVND (reference sequence). J was trimmed by 9 bases and V by 5 bases; bases with no gene match: 9. The CDR3 DNA reads TGTGCCAGTAGTGCACTAGCGGGAGTCTTCGGTGAGCAGTTCTTC. Protein product: CASSALAGVFGEQFF. The entire variable domain, with the rest obtained from reference TRBV19 and TRBJ2-1, is as follows: DGGITQSPKYLFRKEGQNVTLSCEQNLNHDAMYWYRQDPGQGLRLIYYSQIVNDFQKGDIAEGYSVSREKKESFPLTVTSAQKNPTAFYLCASSALAGVFGEQFFGPGTRLTVL.

The J gene is TRBJ2-3, the V gene TRBV29-1; 12 bases map to TRBD1. V was clipped by 6 bases and J by 6 bases; unmatched bases: 7. Per the germline V gene, CDR1 is SQVTM and CDR2 is ANQGSEA. This CDR3 comprises 14 residues. The chain's CDR3 is CSVTGTGGMDTQYF. The CDR3 coding sequence is TGCAGCGTGACCGGGACAGGGGGCATGGATACGCAGTATTTT.

This clone was counted once. The rearrangement links TRBV6-1 to TRBJ2-7; 9 bases match TRBD1. Germline V gene sequence: CDR1 MNHNS, CDR2 SASEGT. J lost 6 bases, V lost 5 bases, and 11 bases had no gene match. CDR3 length: 15 amino acids. This chain's CDR3 is CASSPKTTTGGEQYF. The CDR3 DNA follows: TGTGCCAGCAGTCCCAAAACAACGACAGGGGGCGAGCAGTACTTC.

This clone was counted a single time. V and J are TRBV27 and TRBJ2-7, with 8 positions matching TRBD1. Germline V gives CDR1 MNHEY, CDR2 SMNVEV (reference sequence). J lost 6 bases, V lost 2 bases, and 12 bases had no gene match. This CDR3 is 16 amino acids long. The CDR3 loop reads CASSLPGAGGVGEQYF. CDR3 nucleotide sequence: TGTGCCAGCAGTTTACCCGGGGCAGGGGGCGTGGGCGAGCAGTACTTC.

This clone came up once. The chain combines TRBV7-3 with TRBJ2-3, with 7 bases lining up with TRBD1. After removal of 1 base from V and 4 bases from J, the junction contained 8 bases not matched to a gene. CDR1 is SGHTA, CDR2 FQGTGA, per germline. There are 16 residues in the CDR3. This CDR3 is CASSLRRGGAADTQYF. The CDR3 DNA reads as TGTGCCAGCAGCTTAAGGAGAGGGGGCGCCGCAGATACGCAGTATTTT.

The rearrangement joins TRBV27 to TRBJ2-2; the match to TRBD2 covers 9 bases. The CDR3 contains 17 residues. The V segment lost 6 bases and the J segment 2 bases; nucleotides outside the gene matches: 10. Germline V gene data show CDR1 as MNHEY and CDR2 as SMNVEV (reference sequence). The CDR3 nucleotides read TGTGCCAGCAGCCCGATGTCTAGCGGGAAAAACACCGGGGAGCTGTTTTTT. The encoded protein is CASSPMSSGKNTGELFF.

The chain joins TRBV2 to TRBJ2-7, with 9 bases fitting TRBD1. This CDR3 contains 14 residues. Trimming at V came to 6 bases and at J to 4 bases, leaving 7 bases not matched to a gene. CDR1 SNHLY and CDR2 FYNNEI come from the germline V gene. CDR3 region: CASRSGQGFYEQYF. In DNA form, the CDR3 reads TGTGCCAGCAGGTCGGGACAGGGTTTTTACGAGCAGTACTTC.

The V and J genes are TRBV7-2 and TRBJ1-1, with no clear D. Trimming stripped 2 bases from V and 1 base from J, with 20 bases between. Germline CDR1 and CDR2: SGHTA and FQGNSA. CDR3 size: 18 residues. The CDR3 is CASSLPLNRRPTNTEAFF. CDR3 DNA sequence: TGTGCCAGCAGCTTACCCTTGAATAGGAGGCCCACGAACACTGAAGCTTTCTTT.

The chain uses TRBV6-1 and TRBJ1-5; D remains ambiguous. V was cut by 1 base and J by 2 bases, with 15 bases left in between. Germline V gene sequence: CDR1 MNHNS, CDR2 SASEGT. The CDR3 has 17 residues. CDR3 protein: CASSEESRLDGNQPQHF. The CDR3 DNA is TGTGCCAGCAGTGAAGAATCGAGGCTGGATGGCAATCAGCCCCAGCATTTT.

In the case of this clone: Other DNA sequences in the same sample also yield this CDR3. The chain combines TRBV18 with TRBJ2-6; D is undetermined. This CDR3 has 13 residues. The V end was cut by 2 bases, the J end by 4 bases, with 3 bases between. Per germline, CDR1 KGHSH and CDR2 LQKENI. CDR3 amino acids: CASSPGGANVLTF. CDR3 DNA: TGTGCCAGCTCACCAGGAGGGGCCAACGTCCTGACTTTC.

A note on this clone: Other DNA sequences within the sample encode an identical CDR3. The chain joins TRBV6-6 to TRBJ2-7; D remains ambiguous. The CDR3 has 11 amino acids. Trimming shortened V by 4 bases and J by 2 bases, and 3 bases separated the two germline ends. The germline V gene has CDR1 MNHNY and CDR2 SVGAGI (reference sequence). CDR3 residues: CASSSPYEQYF. The CDR3 region has the DNA TGTGCCAGCAGTTCCCCCTACGAGCAGTACTTC.

This sequence joins TRBV6-1 and TRBJ2-1, with 8 positions matching TRBD2. The CDR3 is made up of 15 amino acids. With V trimmed by 6 bases and J by 3 bases, 7 bases remained unmatched. CDR1 and CDR2 from the germline V gene are MNHNS and SASEGT. In nucleotides, the CDR3 is TGTGCCAGCAGATACGTCACTAGCGGCTACAATGAGCAGTTCTTC. Amino acid sequence: CASRYVTSGYNEQFF.

This clone was seen a single time. The CDR3 DNA follows: TGTGCCAGCAGCTTAGTGGGACTAGCGGGAGTGGGCGGGGAGCTGTTTTTT. Its protein is CASSLVGLAGVGGELFF. This chain connects TRBV7-2 to TRBJ2-2; 14 bases agree with TRBD2. Germline values: CDR1 SGHTA, CDR2 FQGNSA. This CDR3 has 17 residues. Trimming cost V 1 base and J 7 bases; bases outside gene matches: 5. The full variable domain, completed using reference TRBV7-2 and TRBJ2-2, is GAGVSQSPSNKVTEKGKDVELRCDPISGHTALYWYRQSLGQGLEFLIYFQGNSAPDKSGLPSDRFSAERTGGSVSTLTIQRTQQEDSAVYLCASSLVGLAGVGGELFFGEGSRLTVL.

Of note for this clone: In the same sample, other DNA sequences code for this CDR3. The gene calls are TRBV10-1 and TRBJ2-5; TRBD2 might be the D (6 bases). Trimming removed 0 bases from V and 2 bases from J, with 7 bases in between. In germline, CDR1 is WNHNN, CDR2 SYGVQD (reference sequence). This CDR3 is 14 amino acids long. The CDR3, as DNA: TGCGCCAGCAGTGAGTCGGCGGGGCAAGAGACCCAGTACTTC. Amino acids: CASSESAGQETQYF.

The chain employs TRBV7-9 and TRBJ2-3, with 8 positions matching TRBD1. The CDR3 is 15 amino acids. Trimming at V came to 2 bases and at J to 1 base, leaving 2 bases not matched to a gene. Germline V gene sequence: CDR1 SEHNR, CDR2 FQNEAQ (reference sequence). DNA of the CDR3: TGTGCCAGCAGCTTACCGGGACAGGGCACAGATACGCAGTATTTT. It translates to CASSLPGQGTDTQYF.

The rearrangement joins TRBV7-8 to TRBJ2-3; TRBD2 matches 14 bases. The ends lost 5 bases at V and 4 bases at J; junction bases unmatched: 20. CDR3 length: 21 amino acids. Germline CDR1 and CDR2: SGHVS and FQNEAQ. As DNA, the CDR3 is TGTGCCAGCAGCAGGAGGGGTCCCGGCGGGACTAGCGGGAGAGTCTCAGATACGCAGTATTTT. This translates into CASSRRGPGGTSGRVSDTQYF.

V usage is TRBV30 and J usage is TRBJ1-5; the D is unclear. Between the trimmed V and J ends, which lost 0 bases and 4 bases, there was a span of 13 bases. Per the germline V gene, CDR1 is GTSNPN and CDR2 is SVGIG (reference sequence). The CDR3 runs 15 residues. Here the CDR3 DNA reads TGTGCCTGGAGTGTACGAGGGCAGAGAAATCAGCCCCAGCATTTT. Translating gives CAWSVRGQRNQPQHF.

The chain has TRBV28 and TRBJ2-7; the D is unclear. The germline V gene has CDR1 MDHEN and CDR2 SYDVKM. Trimming removed 5 bases at V and 0 bases at J, with 8 bases between. The CDR3 contains 13 residues. As DNA, the CDR3 is TGTGCCAGCAGTCCCCCGAGCTCCTACGAGCAGTACTTC. Its translation is CASSPPSSYEQYF. Based on the CDR3 plus reference TRBV28 and TRBJ2-7, the full variable domain is DVKVTQSSRYLVKRTGEKVFLECVQDMDHENMFWYRQDPGLGLRLIYFSYDVKMKEKGDIPEGYSVSREKKERFSLILESASTNQTSMYLCASSPPSSYEQYFGPGTRLTVT.

V and J are TRBV7-8 and TRBJ1-4, with D perhaps matching TRBD1 (6 bases). This CDR3 comprises 14 residues. The ends were cut back, 5 bases at V and 0 bases at J, with 7 bases in the middle. Germline V gene lookup returns CDR1 SGHVS and CDR2 FQNEAQ. CDR3 in amino acids: CASSRQATNEKLFF. In DNA form, the CDR3 reads TGTGCCAGCAGCCGACAGGCAACTAATGAAAAACTGTTTTTT.